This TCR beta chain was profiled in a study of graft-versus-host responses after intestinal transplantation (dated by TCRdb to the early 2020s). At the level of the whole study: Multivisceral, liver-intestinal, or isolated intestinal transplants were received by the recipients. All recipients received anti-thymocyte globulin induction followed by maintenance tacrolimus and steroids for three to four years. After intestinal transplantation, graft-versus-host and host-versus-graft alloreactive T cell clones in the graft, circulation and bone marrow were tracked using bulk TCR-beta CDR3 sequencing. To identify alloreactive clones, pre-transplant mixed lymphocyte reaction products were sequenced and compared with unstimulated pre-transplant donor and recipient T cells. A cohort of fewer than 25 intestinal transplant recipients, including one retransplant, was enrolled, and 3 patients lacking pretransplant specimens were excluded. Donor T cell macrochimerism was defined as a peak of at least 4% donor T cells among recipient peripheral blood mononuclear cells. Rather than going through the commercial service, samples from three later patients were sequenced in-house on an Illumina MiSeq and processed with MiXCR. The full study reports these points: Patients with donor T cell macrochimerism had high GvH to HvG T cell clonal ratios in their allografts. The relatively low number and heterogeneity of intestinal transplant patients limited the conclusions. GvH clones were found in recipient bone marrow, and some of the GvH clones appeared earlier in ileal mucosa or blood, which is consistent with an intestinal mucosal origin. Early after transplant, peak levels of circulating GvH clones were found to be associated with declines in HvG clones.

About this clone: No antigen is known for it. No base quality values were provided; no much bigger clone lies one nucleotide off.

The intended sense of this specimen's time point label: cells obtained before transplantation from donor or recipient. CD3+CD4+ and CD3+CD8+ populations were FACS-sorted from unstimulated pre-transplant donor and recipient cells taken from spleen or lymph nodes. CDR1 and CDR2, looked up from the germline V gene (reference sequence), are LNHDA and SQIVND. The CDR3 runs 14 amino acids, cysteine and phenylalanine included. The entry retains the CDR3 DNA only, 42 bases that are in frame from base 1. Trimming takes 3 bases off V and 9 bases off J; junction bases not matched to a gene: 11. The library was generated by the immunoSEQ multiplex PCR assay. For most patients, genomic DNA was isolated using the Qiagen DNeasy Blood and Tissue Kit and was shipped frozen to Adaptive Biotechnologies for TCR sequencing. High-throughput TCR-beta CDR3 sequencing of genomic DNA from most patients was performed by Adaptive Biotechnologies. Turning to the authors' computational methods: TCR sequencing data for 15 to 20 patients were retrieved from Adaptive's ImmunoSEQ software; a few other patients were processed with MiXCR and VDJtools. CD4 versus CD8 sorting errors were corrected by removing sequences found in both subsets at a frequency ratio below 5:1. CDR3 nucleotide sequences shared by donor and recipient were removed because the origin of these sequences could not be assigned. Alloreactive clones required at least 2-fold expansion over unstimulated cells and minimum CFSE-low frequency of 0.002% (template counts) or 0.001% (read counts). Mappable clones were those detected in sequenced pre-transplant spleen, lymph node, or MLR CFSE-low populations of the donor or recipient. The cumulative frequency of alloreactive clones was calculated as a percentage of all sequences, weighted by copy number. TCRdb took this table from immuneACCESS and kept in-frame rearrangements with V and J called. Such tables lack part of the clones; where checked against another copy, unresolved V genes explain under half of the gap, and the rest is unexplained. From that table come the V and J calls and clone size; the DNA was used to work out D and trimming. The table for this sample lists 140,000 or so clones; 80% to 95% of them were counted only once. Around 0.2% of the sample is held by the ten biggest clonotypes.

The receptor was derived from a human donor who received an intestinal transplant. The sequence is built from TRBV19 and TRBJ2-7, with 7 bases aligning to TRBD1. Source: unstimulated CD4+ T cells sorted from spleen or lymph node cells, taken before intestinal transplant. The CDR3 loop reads CASSISTGEKGQYF. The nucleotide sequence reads TGTGCCAGTAGTATTTCCACAGGGGAAAAAGGGCAGTACTTC.